This T cell receptor beta chain was captured in a study of type 1 regulatory T cells. For the study at large: An in vitro protocol generated T-allo10, a Tr1-enriched, alloantigen-specific CD4 T cell product.

This clonotype was counted between two and nine times. Its antigen is not known. TCRdb re-called the reads with MiXCR, one entry per CDR3 protein. The data contain roughly 71,000 distinct CDR3 sequences, 63% of them singletons. The CDR3 is 12 amino acids. V lost 2 bases and J lost 8, with 9 bases in between. From germline, CDR1 is MDHEN and CDR2 SYDVKM. The graft donor-derived T-allo10 cells reportedly recognize host alloantigens, are anergic, and suppress alloantigen-specifically. The chain carries TRBV28 and TRBJ1-2; D uncertain. This clonotype was sampled from a human donor in good health. Material: cultured T cells, either the whole culture or a sorted T cell fraction (not recorded which). Subset in this sample: Tr1-enriched cell product generated in vitro against host alloantigens. CDR3 sequence reads: CASSLPPEGYTF. CDR3 sequence (DNA): TGTGCCAGCAGTTTACCCCCCGAGGGCTACACCTTC.